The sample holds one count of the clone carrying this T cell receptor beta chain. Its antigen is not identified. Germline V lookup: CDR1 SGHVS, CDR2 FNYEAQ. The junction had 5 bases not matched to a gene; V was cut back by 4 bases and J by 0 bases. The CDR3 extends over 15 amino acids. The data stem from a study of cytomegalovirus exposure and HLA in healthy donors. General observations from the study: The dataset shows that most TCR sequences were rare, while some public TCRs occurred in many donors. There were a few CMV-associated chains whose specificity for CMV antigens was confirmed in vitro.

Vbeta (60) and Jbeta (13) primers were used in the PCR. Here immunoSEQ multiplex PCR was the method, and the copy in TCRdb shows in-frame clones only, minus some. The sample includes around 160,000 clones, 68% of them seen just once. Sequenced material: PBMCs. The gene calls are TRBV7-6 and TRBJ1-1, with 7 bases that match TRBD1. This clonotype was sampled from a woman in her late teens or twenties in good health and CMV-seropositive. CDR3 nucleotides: TGTGCCAGCAGCTCCACGGGACAGTTGAACACTGAAGCTTTCTTT. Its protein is CASSSTGQLNTEAFF.